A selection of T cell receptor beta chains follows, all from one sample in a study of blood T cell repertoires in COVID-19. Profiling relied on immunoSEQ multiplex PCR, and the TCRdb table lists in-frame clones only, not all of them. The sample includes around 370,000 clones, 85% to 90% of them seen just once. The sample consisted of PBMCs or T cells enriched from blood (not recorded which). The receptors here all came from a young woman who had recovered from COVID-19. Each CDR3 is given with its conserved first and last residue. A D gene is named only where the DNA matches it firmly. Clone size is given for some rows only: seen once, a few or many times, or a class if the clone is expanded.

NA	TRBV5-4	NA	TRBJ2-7	CASSSQQGTHEQYF	TGTGCCAGCAGCTCGCAACAGGGGACTCACGAGCAGTACTTC
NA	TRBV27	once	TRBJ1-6	CASSRQGNSPLHF	TGTGCCAGCAGTCGTCAGGGTAATTCACCCCTCCACTTT
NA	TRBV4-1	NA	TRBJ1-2	CASSQGSGTYGYTF	TGCGCCAGCAGCCAAGGCTCAGGAACCTATGGCTACACCTTC
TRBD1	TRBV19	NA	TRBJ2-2	CASSIVTGAWDTGELFF	TGTGCCAGTAGTATTGTTACAGGGGCATGGGACACCGGGGAGCTGTTTTTT
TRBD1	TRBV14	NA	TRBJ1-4	CASSARQGANEKLFF	TGTGCCAGCAGCGCAAGACAGGGGGCGAATGAAAAACTGTTTTTT
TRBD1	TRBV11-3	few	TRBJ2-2	CASSRQGRDTGELFF	TGTGCCAGCAGCCGACAGGGACGTGACACCGGGGAGCTGTTTTTT
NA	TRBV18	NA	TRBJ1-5	CASSPAGRNNQPQHF	TGTGCCAGCTCACCAGCGGGTCGGAACAATCAGCCCCAGCATTTT
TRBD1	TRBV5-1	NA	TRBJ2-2	CASSLAGTGNTGELFF	TGCGCCAGCAGCTTGGCCGGGACAGGGAACACCGGGGAGCTGTTTTTT
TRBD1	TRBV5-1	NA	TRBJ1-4	CASSPTGVGKLFF	TGCGCCAGCAGCCCTACAGGGGTTGGAAAACTGTTTTTT
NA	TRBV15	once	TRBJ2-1	CATSSPGGEQFF	TGTGCCACCAGCAGCCCAGGAGGAGAGCAGTTCTTC
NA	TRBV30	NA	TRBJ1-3	CAWSVRGGNTIYF	TGTGCCTGGAGTGTACGGGGTGGAAACACCATATATTTT
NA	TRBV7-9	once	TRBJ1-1	CASSTRDTSTEAFF	TGTGCCAGCAGCACCCGGGACACCTCCACTGAAGCTTTCTTT
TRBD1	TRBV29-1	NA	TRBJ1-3	CSVTGTVSPLSGNTIYF	TGCAGCGTAACCGGGACAGTGAGCCCCCTCTCTGGAAACACCATATATTTT
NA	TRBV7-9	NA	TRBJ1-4	CASSLNQGLNEKLFF	TGTGCCAGCAGCCTGAATCAGGGGTTAAATGAAAAACTGTTTTTT
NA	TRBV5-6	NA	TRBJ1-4	CASSVGEREKLFF	TGTGCCAGCAGCGTAGGAGAAAGAGAAAAACTGTTTTTT
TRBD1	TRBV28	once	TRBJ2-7	CASSSRQGRFEQYF	TGTGCCAGCAGTTCCCGACAGGGACGTTTCGAGCAGTACTTC
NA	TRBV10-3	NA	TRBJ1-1	CAIRATGHNTEAFF	TGTGCCATCAGGGCAACAGGGCATAACACTGAAGCTTTCTTT
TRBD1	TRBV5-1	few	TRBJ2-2	CASSLAGTGYTGELFF	TGCGCCAGCAGCTTGGCCGGGACAGGTTACACCGGGGAGCTGTTTTTT
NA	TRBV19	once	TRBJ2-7	CASNPGAYEQYF	TGTGCCAGTAATCCAGGGGCATACGAGCAGTACTTC
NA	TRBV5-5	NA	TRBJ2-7	CASSLPGHNEQYF	TGTGCCAGCAGCTTGCCAGGGCATAACGAGCAGTACTTC
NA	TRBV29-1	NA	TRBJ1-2	CSVKGEVNYGYTF	TGCAGCGTTAAGGGGGAAGTTAACTATGGCTACACCTTC
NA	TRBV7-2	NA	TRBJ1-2	CASSLQGVYDYGYTF	TGTGCCAGCAGCTTGCAGGGTGTCTACGACTATGGCTACACCTTC
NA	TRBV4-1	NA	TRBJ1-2	CASSQDKNGAGYTF	TGCGCCAGCAGCCAAGATAAAAATGGAGCCGGCTACACCTTC
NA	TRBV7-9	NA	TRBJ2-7	CASSFGPGGAYEQYF	NA
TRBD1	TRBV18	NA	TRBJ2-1	CASSPYRGELQNEQFF	TGTGCCAGCTCACCCTACAGGGGAGAATTACAGAATGAGCAGTTCTTC
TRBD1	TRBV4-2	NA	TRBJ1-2	CASRSTGNYGYTF	TGTGCCAGCAGGTCGACAGGGAACTATGGCTACACCTTC
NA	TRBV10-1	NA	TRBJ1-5	CASSAGGNQPQHF	TGCGCCAGCAGTGCAGGGGGCAATCAGCCCCAGCATTTT
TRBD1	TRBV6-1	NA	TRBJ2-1	CASRERTGSGGYNEQFF	TGTGCCAGCAGGGAAAGGACAGGGTCTGGGGGCTACAATGAGCAGTTCTTC
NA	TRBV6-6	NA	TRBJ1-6	CASSSSGVSPLHF	TGTGCCAGCAGTTCGTCAGGGGTTTCACCCCTCCACTTT
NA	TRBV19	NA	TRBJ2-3	CASSMRPVSTDTQYF	TGTGCCAGTAGTATGAGGCCCGTTAGCACAGATACGCAGTATTTT
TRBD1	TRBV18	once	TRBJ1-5	CASSSGQGNQPQHF	TGTGCCAGCTCATCGGGACAGGGAAATCAGCCCCAGCATTTT
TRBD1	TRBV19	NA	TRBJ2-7	CASKDRGTSYEQYF	TGTGCCAGTAAGGACAGGGGCACATCCTACGAGCAGTACTTC
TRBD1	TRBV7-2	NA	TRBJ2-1	CASSLYETGGQGYNEQFF	TGTGCCAGCAGCTTATACGAGACAGGGGGACAGGGGTACAATGAGCAGTTCTTC
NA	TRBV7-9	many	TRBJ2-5	CANGEREETQYF	TGTGCCAACGGAGAGAGGGAAGAGACCCAGTACTTC
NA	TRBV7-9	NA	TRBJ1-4	CASSLAGGEKLFF	TGTGCCAGCAGCTTAGCTGGGGGGGAAAAACTGTTTTTT
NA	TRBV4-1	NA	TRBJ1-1	CASSLHRAEAFF	TGCGCCAGCAGCCTTCACAGGGCTGAAGCTTTCTTT
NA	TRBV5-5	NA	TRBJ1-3	CASSLVVREGNTIYF	TGTGCCAGCAGCTTGGTGGTCCGGGAAGGAAACACCATATATTTT
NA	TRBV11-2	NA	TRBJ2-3	CASSLELAPDTQYF	TGTGCCAGCAGCTTAGAACTCGCCCCTGATACGCAGTATTTT
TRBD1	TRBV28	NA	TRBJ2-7	CASSTGQAFSYEQYF	TGTGCCAGCAGTACTGGACAGGCCTTCTCCTACGAGCAGTACTTC
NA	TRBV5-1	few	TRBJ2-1	CASSLVDNEQFF	TGCGCCAGCAGCTTGGTCGACAATGAGCAGTTCTTC
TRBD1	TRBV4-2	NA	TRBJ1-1	CASSQYARDSEAFF	TGTGCCAGCAGCCAATATGCTCGGGACAGTGAAGCTTTCTTT
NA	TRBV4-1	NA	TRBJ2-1	CASSQESGYEQFF	TGCGCCAGCAGCCAAGAGTCGGGTTATGAGCAGTTCTTC
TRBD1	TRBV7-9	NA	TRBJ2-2	CASRDGQGHGELFF	TGTGCCAGCAGGGACGGACAGGGCCACGGGGAGCTGTTTTTT
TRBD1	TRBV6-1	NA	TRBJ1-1	CASSDRGSTEAFF	TGTGCCAGCAGTGACAGGGGGAGCACTGAAGCTTTCTTT
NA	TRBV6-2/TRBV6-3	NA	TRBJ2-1	CASSPNTGHEQFF	TGTGCCAGCAGTCCAAATACAGGGCATGAGCAGTTCTTC
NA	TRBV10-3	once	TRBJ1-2	CAISDSKGPPTNNGYTF	TGTGCCATCAGTGACTCGAAGGGGCCGCCAACTAACAATGGCTACACCTTC
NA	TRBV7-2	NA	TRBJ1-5	CASSPDRLNQPQHF	TGTGCCAGCAGCCCCGACAGGTTGAATCAGCCCCAGCATTTT
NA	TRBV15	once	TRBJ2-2	CATTPGLLNTGELFF	TGTGCCACTACCCCCGGACTGTTGAACACCGGGGAGCTGTTTTTT
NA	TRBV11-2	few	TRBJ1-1	CASSLERVLRTSPEAFF	TGTGCCAGCAGCTTAGAACGGGTATTAAGGACATCCCCTGAAGCTTTCTTT
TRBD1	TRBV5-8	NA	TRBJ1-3	CASSLPAGTGIFSGNTIYF	TGTGCCAGCAGCCTACCTGCCGGGACAGGGATATTTTCTGGAAACACCATATATTTT
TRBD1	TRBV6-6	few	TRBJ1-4	CASSFGQGQLFF	TGTGCCAGCAGTTTCGGACAGGGTCAACTGTTTTTT
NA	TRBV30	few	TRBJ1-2	CAWSDLSWTVGDYGYTF	TGTGCCTGGAGTGATCTAAGTTGGACAGTAGGGGACTATGGCTACACCTTC
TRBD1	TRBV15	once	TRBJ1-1	CATSSTPGGTEAFF	TGTGCCACCAGCAGTACTCCAGGGGGCACTGAAGCTTTCTTT